Listed below are T cell receptor beta chains from one sample, sequenced in a study of beta chain features in type 1 diabetes. Sequenced by immunoSEQ multiplex PCR; TCRdb stores in-frame clones only, minus some. Of 330,000 or so clones in the sample, approximately 15% are singletons; the top ten hold approximately 6.7%. Sample: central memory CD4+ T cells from blood. The receptor set was obtained from a man aged 25 to 40 in good health. CDR3s include the opening cysteine and the closing phenylalanine or tryptophan. A D gene is named only where the DNA matches it firmly. Clone size is stated in some rows and not others, as once, few, many or a class when expanded.

CDR3 DNA	CDR3 protein	D gene	V gene	J gene	clone size
TGTGCCAGCAGCTTGCAGGAGGGAGAAAACATTCAGTACTTC	CASSLQEGENIQYF	NA	TRBV7-2	TRBJ2-4	NA
TGTGCCAGCAGTTCAAGGGGGAGAGGAGGCAATGAGCAGTTCTTC	CASSSRGRGGNEQFF	NA	TRBV6-6	TRBJ2-1	NA
TGTGCCAGCAGCTTAGGGCCGATAATAGAACCCCAGCATTTT	CASSLGPIIEPQHF	NA	TRBV7-9	TRBJ1-5	NA
TGTGCCAGTAGTATATTGGGCCAAGAGACCCAGTACTTC	CASSILGQETQYF	NA	TRBV19	TRBJ2-5	few
TGTGCCAGCAGCGAGAAATACGAGCAGTACTTC	CASSEKYEQYF	NA	TRBV9	TRBJ2-7	NA
TGTGCCAGCAGCTTTCGGCTGGGGGATACGCAGTATTTT	CASSFRLGDTQYF	NA	TRBV7-9	TRBJ2-3	few
TGTGCCAGCAGCTTAAATCCCCCAGGGGGGGACACCGGGGAGCTGTTTTTT	CASSLNPPGGDTGELFF	NA	TRBV7-6	TRBJ2-2	once
TGTGCCAGCAGTTCCCTAGGGACGGAAAGGAGCTACACCTTC	CASSSLGTERSYTF	NA	TRBV27	TRBJ1-2	NA
TGTGCCAGCAGCAGCGGAGATCGTCAGCCCCAGCATTTT	CASSSGDRQPQHF	NA	TRBV7-9	TRBJ1-5	NA
TGTGCCAGCAGCTTGATATCGGCCTATGGCTACACCTTC	CASSLISAYGYTF	NA	TRBV5-6	TRBJ1-2	NA
TGCGCCAGCAGCTTGGTTCGGACCCAGGATGAAGCTTTCTTT	CASSLVRTQDEAFF	NA	TRBV5-1	TRBJ1-1	NA
TGTGCCAGCAGCTTCCTGGGCACAGATACGCAGTATTTT	CASSFLGTDTQYF	NA	TRBV7-2	TRBJ2-3	NA
TGTGCCAGTGGCCTCCGGGGTGCAGATACGCAGTATTTT	CASGLRGADTQYF	NA	TRBV19	TRBJ2-3	few
TGTGCCAGCAGCCCCAAGGGGACTAGCGGGGGGGCCTACGAGCAGTACTTC	CASSPKGTSGGAYEQYF	TRBD2	TRBV7-2	TRBJ2-7	few
TGCGCCAGCAGTCAACCCCTGCAGGGGACAGATACGCAGTATTTT	CASSQPLQGTDTQYF	NA	TRBV23-1	TRBJ2-3	few
TGTGCCAGCAGTCCATCCTACAATGAGCAGTTCTTC	CASSPSYNEQFF	NA	TRBV6-5	TRBJ2-1	NA
TGTGCCAGCAGCCCGGGGACTAGCGGGAGGGCCAAGCTGTTCTTC	CASSPGTSGRAKLFF	TRBD2	TRBV11-3	TRBJ2-1	few
TGTGCCAGCAGCCAACTAGGCTCTGGGGCCAACGTCCTGACTTTC	CASSQLGSGANVLTF	NA	TRBV28	TRBJ2-6	NA
TGTGCCAGCAGTTTGGAGGCTAGCGTTGGGACAAAGGCCTACGAGCAGTACTTC	CASSLEASVGTKAYEQYF	NA	TRBV27	TRBJ2-7	NA
TGCAGCGCTGGGTCTGCGACAGGGATGAACACTGAAGCTTTCTTT	CSAGSATGMNTEAFF	TRBD1	TRBV29-1	TRBJ1-1	few
TGTGCCAGCAGCCAGCGGGACAGAGGATACACCGGGGAGCTGTTTTTT	CASSQRDRGYTGELFF	NA	TRBV4-2	TRBJ2-2	few
TGTGCCAGCAGCCACCGACTGGGGGATAAGCCCCAGCATTTT	CASSHRLGDKPQHF	NA	TRBV7-2	TRBJ1-5	many
TGTGCCAGCACACGACTAGCGGGATACGAGACGAATGAGCAGTTCTTC	CASTRLAGYETNEQFF	TRBD2	TRBV6-6	TRBJ2-1	many
TGTGCCAGCAGCCAACTGGCAGGGGCCACCGGGGAGCTGTTTTTT	CASSQLAGATGELFF	NA	TRBV6-1	TRBJ2-2	NA
TGTGCCAGCAGTCCTACGGGACTAGCGGGAGGAGGGGAGCAGTTCTTC	CASSPTGLAGGGEQFF	TRBD2	TRBV5-4	TRBJ2-1	few
TGTGCCAGCAGCCGCCCGGAGGGCAGGGCCCAGTACTTC	CASSRPEGRAQYF	NA	TRBV7-9	TRBJ2-5	many
TGTGCCAGCAGTTACGACCCCTCTAGGAATGAGCAGTTCTTC	CASSYDPSRNEQFF	NA	TRBV6-5	TRBJ2-1	few
TGTGCCAGCAGTTTGAGAGGGGGCGGTGAGCAGTTCTTC	CASSLRGGGEQFF	TRBD1	TRBV11-2	TRBJ2-1	few
TGTGCCAGCAGCTTGGTAACGGGAGCCAAAAACATTCAGTACTTC	CASSLVTGAKNIQYF	NA	TRBV7-9	TRBJ2-4	NA
TGTGCCACGGCTCAGGGGACGAACTACAATGAGCAGTTCTTC	CATAQGTNYNEQFF	NA	TRBV10-3	TRBJ2-1	few
TGTGCCACACAAATCGACAGTTATAATTCACCCCTCCACTTT	CATQIDSYNSPLHF	NA	TRBV6-6	TRBJ1-6	few
TGCGCCAGCAGCTTGGGGGGGAAAGAAGAGACCCAGTACTTC	CASSLGGKEETQYF	NA	TRBV5-1	TRBJ2-5	few
TGTGCCAGCAGGCCCTTTCGGGACTGGGACTCACCCCTCCACTTT	CASRPFRDWDSPLHF	NA	TRBV11-2	TRBJ1-6	few
TGTGCCAGCAGTGAAGTAACCGGGGAGCTGTTTTTT	CASSEVTGELFF	NA	TRBV6-1	TRBJ2-2	few
TGTGCCAGCAGTGAGCGGAGCCTTAATGAAAAACTGTTTTTT	CASSERSLNEKLFF	NA	TRBV28	TRBJ1-4	many
TGCAGCCTCCCCGTGGCAGGGGGGGATAAGGACACCGGGGAGCTGTTTTTT	CSLPVAGGDKDTGELFF	NA	TRBV29-1	TRBJ2-2	few
TGTGCCAGCAGCAGGGACAGTATGAACACTGAAGCTTTCTTT	CASSRDSMNTEAFF	TRBD1	TRBV6-6	TRBJ1-1	NA
TGTGCCAGCAGCCCCAGGGAGGGGTTCCGGGGCACTGAAGCTTTCTTT	CASSPREGFRGTEAFF	NA	TRBV7-2	TRBJ1-1	few
TGTGCCACCAGCAGAGACAGGGGTGCCTACAATGAGCAGTTCTTC	CATSRDRGAYNEQFF	NA	TRBV15	TRBJ2-1	NA
TGCGCCAGCAGCTTTAGGTCCCCGACCCCGAAGGGATCGACGGTCTATGGCTACACCTTC	CASSFRSPTPKGSTVYGYTF	NA	TRBV5-1	TRBJ1-2	NA
TGTGCCTGGAGTGTACAGGGAGGGCCTCTCAATGAGCAGTTCTTC	CAWSVQGGPLNEQFF	NA	TRBV30	TRBJ2-1	few
TGTGCCAGCAGCCCGGGACGGCTAGGCACAGATACGCAGTATTTT	CASSPGRLGTDTQYF	NA	TRBV21-1	TRBJ2-3	few
TGTGCCAGTAGTGACCGGGACAGGGGCGTATTAAGCAATCAGCCCCAGCATTTT	CASSDRDRGVLSNQPQHF	TRBD1	TRBV19	TRBJ1-5	NA
TGCGCCAGCAGCCAAGCAGGGTCAGGGGGTCTTAGGGAGCTGTTTTTT	CASSQAGSGGLRELFF	TRBD1	TRBV7-7	TRBJ2-2	NA
TGTGCCAGCACTCTCTCAGGGTACGAGCAGTACTTC	CASTLSGYEQYF	NA	TRBV28	TRBJ2-7	few
TGCAGCGTTGGACTCACCACATGGGGCTACACCTTC	CSVGLTTWGYTF	NA	TRBV29-1	TRBJ1-2	few
TGTGCCATCAGCGGTGGACAGGGGAGGGATCAGCCCCAGCATTTT	CAISGGQGRDQPQHF	TRBD1	TRBV10-3	TRBJ1-5	many
TGTGCCATCAGTGAGCCGGAAGGGCGGTCCTATGGCTACACCTTC	CAISEPEGRSYGYTF	NA	TRBV10-3	TRBJ1-2	many
TGTGCCACCAGGGACACAGGGACTGGAAACACCATATATTTT	CATRDTGTGNTIYF	NA	TRBV6-6	TRBJ1-3	NA
TGTGCCAGCAGCGCCGGGACTAGCGGGGGGTTCGAGCAGTACTTC	CASSAGTSGGFEQYF	TRBD2	TRBV9	TRBJ2-7	many
TGTGCCAGCACAGGCGGTAGCTCCTACAATGAGCAGTTCTTC	CASTGGSSYNEQFF	NA	TRBV11-3	TRBJ2-1	many